A single TCR beta chain is shown here with its context. Only a few counts were recorded for this clone. Its antigen has not been determined. The record has no base qualities; no much larger clone is one base away. Trimming at the junction amounts to 0 bases on V and 1 base on J, and the germline ends lie 7 bases apart. The germline V gene (reference sequence) provides CDR1 MNHEY and CDR2 SMNVEV. The CDR3, cysteine through phenylalanine, is 15 amino acids long. The DNA shown is the 45-base CDR3, in frame from base 1. The sample belongs to a study of cytomegalovirus exposure and HLA in healthy donors (dated by TCRdb to about 2017). In the study overall: An earlier analysis of some 620 of the donors reported 276 Gb of sequence data and 90 million to 120 million unique TCR beta sequences obtained from some 170 million T cells. Genome-wide SNP genotypes for about 60% of the roughly 670 donors were used in a later genetic analysis, which treated that subset as a discovery cohort. In an earlier analysis of about 590 of the donors, high-throughput TCR beta sequencing was used to judge whether each TCR beta V gene segment behaved as functional or pseudogenic. A separate validation cohort of approximately 130 different subjects was used in addition to the roughly 720-subject first cohort. Class I and class II HLA loci were covered by the typing at four-digit resolution. An early release covering some 640 HLA-typed donors comprised roughly 300 gigabases of sequencing data and around 85 million unique TCR sequences. Among a few hundred genotyped donors of the cohort, an average of about 240,000 unique TCR beta nucleotide sequences were sequenced per donor, around 18% of them non-productive. All discovery cohort repertoires had been generated using a single sequencing platform. High-throughput TCR immunosequencing, statistical association of individual TCRs with disease status, and machine learning were combined to predict cytomegalovirus infection status. The study aimed to test whether cataloging public T cell receptors could reveal signatures of past pathogen exposure. Donor age, sex, ethnicity and CMV serostatus were compiled alongside the repertoire data. Because of strong linkage in the cohort, roughly five DR-DQ haplotypes were treated as single units for association and clustering. The genetic ancestry cluster associated with self-reported Caucasian donors included around four fifths of the approximately 430 genotyped donors. Typing coverage varied by locus: about 620-630 donors for A, B, C, DRB1 and DQB1; under 550 for DQA1; 600 to 610 for DPA1; roughly 450 for DPB1. A later analysis re-analyzed previously published TCR beta repertoires from 666 donors and added high-resolution HLA genotyping to study TCR occurrence patterns. Rather than using new phenotypic data, the later analysis identified candidate immune exposures from TCR beta sequences and from how often those sequences occurred across donors. Using immunosequencing, the study profiled T cell repertoires from fewer than 700 subjects and related those repertoires to cytomegalovirus serostatus. What the study reported, not specific to this receptor: Sequencing depth was assumed to be roughly uniform across donors in the presence/absence analyses, though that assumption may not hold. When HLA alleles, especially DR and DQ, strongly co-occurred, TCR associations were difficult to assign to individual alleles. In both the original and validation cohorts, the classifier was reported to diagnose cytomegalovirus status with high specificity and sensitivity. Because counts were too low, 15 to 20 rarely observed V segments, including chromosome 9 orphons, were excluded from the earlier analysis of some 590 of the donors. A later analysis associated about 17,000 TCR beta sequences with specific HLA alleles at a false discovery rate of 0.05. This cohort had only TCR beta chains sequenced, and the lack of alpha or paired-chain data limited which features could be detected. Some IMGT-functional V segments, including TRBV6-2 and TRBV6-3, could not be told apart with the 87-base-pair reads, so those segments were excluded. CMV serostatus was the only immune exposure information available for the cohort. Across donors, most TCR sequences were observed very rarely, whereas some public TCRs were present in many individuals. In vitro tests confirmed that three of the cytomegalovirus-associated TCR beta chains recognize cytomegalovirus antigens. Correlated functional status among segregating V segments might reflect linkage disequilibrium, but an unknown experimental factor could not be ruled out. A total of some 180 TCR beta chains were listed by the study as associated with cytomegalovirus. Because HLA typing was missing for some donors at each locus, association tests included only the typed subset. A further reported finding was that TCR beta sequences accurately predicted the HLA-A and HLA-B alleles for most subjects in the first cohort. A cluster of highly shared sequence variants was judged likely to be a technical artifact of the sequencing pipeline. The authors suggested that the approach could potentially be extended to other disease states and immunological phenotypes. A later analysis found that TCR association rates varied across HLA loci, with DRB1 alleles showing the most associated TCRs and HLA-C alleles the fewest. Most CMV-associated TCR beta chains appeared to be HLA-restricted in a later analysis, and the HLA associations seemed to be driven largely by CMV exposure. A later genetic analysis associated a missense DCLRE1C variant with V-gene and J-gene trimming of TCR beta chains, and an independent cohort replicated the association. A later genetic analysis reported fewer N-insertions in productive TCRs among donors in an Asian-associated ancestry cluster than the roughly 620-donor mean. In an earlier analysis of 587 of the donors, most TCR beta V segments were observed in productive rearrangements about 87% or about 30% of the time, broadly matching IMGT annotations. A later analysis reported that several top co-occurrence clusters appeared linked to parvovirus B19, influenza, CMV and Epstein-Barr virus. In a later analysis, HLA-associated TCR beta chains were found to be more clonally expanded and to have lower generation probabilities than equally common non-associated chains.

Library construction relied on the immunoSEQ multiplex PCR assay. For the multiplex PCR, a mixture combining 60 forward primers for TCR Vbeta segments and 13 reverse primers for TCR Jbeta segments was used. The CDR3 region of rearranged TCR beta genes was amplified from genomic DNA with a multiplex PCR assay. The amplified TCR beta libraries were sequenced on the Illumina HiSeq System as 87-base-pair reads. The authors processed their data as follows. In a later analysis, 80 million or so unique TCR beta chains were counted across the 650 to 750 repertoires, and around 10 million of these chains were shared by at least two donors. Raw reads were error-corrected and collapsed into unique sequences by a nearest-neighbor algorithm in which closely related sequences were merged to remove PCR and sequencing errors. V, D and J gene segments were assigned by aligning CDR3 sequences to IMGT reference sequences. For a sequence to be retained, a match of at least six nucleotides to both a V gene segment and a J gene segment was required. A rearrangement was called productive if the CDR3 had no stop codons and remained in frame with V and J, and every other rearrangement was called non-productive. Following IMGT convention, CDR3 was defined as the stretch from the second conserved V-encoded cysteine to the conserved J-encoded phenylalanine. In an earlier analysis of roughly 580 of the donors, sequences lacking an unambiguous match to a single V gene segment were excluded. An earlier analysis of several hundred of the donors called V segments functional above 56.7% productive rearrangements and segregating when the between-donor standard deviation exceeded 5%. A statistical classification framework was built to diagnose cytomegalovirus status from the catalog of TCR beta chain sequences. V and J gene assignment, in a later analysis, came from comparing TCR nucleotide sequences with IMGT/GENE-DB human TR gene sequences. Using the TCRdist pipeline, a later analysis assigned CDR3 sequences along with most-parsimonious VDJ recombination scenarios. In a later analysis, each TCR beta chain was defined by its CDR3 amino acid sequence together with its V-gene family, and reads without a unique V-gene family were excluded. In a later analysis, several hundred highly shared, low-generation-probability nucleotide sequences were removed to address suspected cross-contamination and a sequencing artifact. In a later analysis, a clonal expansion index for each public chain was calculated from normalized within-repertoire ranks of inferred template counts. A later analysis computed generation probabilities with a VDJ recombination model fitted to out-of-frame rearrangements, and checked the results against IGoR. In a later analysis, hypergeometric tests were used to score TCR-TCR, TCR-HLA and TCR-CMV co-occurrence, with a repertoire-size bias correction applied to TCR pairs. In a later analysis, false discovery rates were estimated by permuting HLA or CMV assignments 20 times. In a later analysis, co-occurring TCRs were grouped with DBSCAN, and TCRdist sequence similarity was added when clustering was performed within HLA-allele-positive subsets. Repertoires with fewer than 30,000 or more than 120,000 public chains were left out of co-occurrence clustering, as were a handful of repertoires with anomalous nucleotide sharing. TCRdb limited this immuneACCESS table to in-frame rearrangements with V and J called. A share of clones is missing; checked studies link under half to unresolved V genes, and the rest is unexplained. D and trimming were read from the DNA, whereas the V and J calls and clone size are those reported in that table. For this sample there are some 110,000 clones; about 59% appear just once. Nearly 9.5% of the sample is held by the ten biggest clonotypes.

The cohort was made up of several hundred healthy bone marrow donors. At the time of sampling, every cohort member was nominally healthy, though immune exposures that went unrecorded were likely present. The donor was CMV seropositive and was included in the group of 250 to 300 seropositive cohort members. A peripheral blood sample was collected from each donor, and TCR beta sequencing was performed on peripheral blood mononuclear cells. Genomic DNA extraction from the blood cell samples was performed with the Qiagen DNeasy Blood Extraction Kit. What was sequenced was PBMCs. The chain is encoded by TRBV27 joined to TRBJ2-1; the D segment could be TRBD2, given 5 matching bases. This TCR derives from a woman aged 40 to 55 in good health and CMV-seropositive. The CDR3 reads CASSLSGISYNEQFF. The base sequence is TGTGCCAGCAGTTTATCCGGGATATCCTACAATGAGCAGTTCTTC.